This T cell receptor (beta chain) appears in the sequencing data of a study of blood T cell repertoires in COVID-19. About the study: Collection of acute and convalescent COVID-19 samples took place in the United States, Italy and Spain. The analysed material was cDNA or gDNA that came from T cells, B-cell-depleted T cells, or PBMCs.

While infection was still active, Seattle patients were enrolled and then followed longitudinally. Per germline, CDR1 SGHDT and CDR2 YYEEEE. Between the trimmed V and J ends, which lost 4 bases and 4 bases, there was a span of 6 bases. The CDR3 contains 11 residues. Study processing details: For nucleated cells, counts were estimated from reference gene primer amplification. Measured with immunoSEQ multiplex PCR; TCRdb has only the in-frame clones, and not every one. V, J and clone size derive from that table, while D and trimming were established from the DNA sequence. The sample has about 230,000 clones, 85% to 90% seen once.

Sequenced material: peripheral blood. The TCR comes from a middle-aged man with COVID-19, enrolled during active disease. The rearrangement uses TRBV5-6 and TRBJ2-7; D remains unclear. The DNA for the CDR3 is TGTGCCAGCAGCCAGGCGTACGAGCAGTACTTC. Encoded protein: CASSQAYEQYF.